This TCR beta chain came from a study of blood T cells in healthy people across ages. V lost 5 bases and J 11 bases, leaving 15 bases between the germline ends. Germline values: CDR1 SEHNR, CDR2 FQNEAQ (reference sequence). The CDR3 is 12 residues long. Sample-barcoded 5' priming and a J-beta primer mix drove a second PCR of about 6 to 12 cycles. One entry per CDR3 protein results from TCRdb running MiXCR on the 5' RACE reads. The sample has around 1.5 million distinct CDR3 sequences, approximately 40% seen once. The sequence was collected from a woman between 18 and 30 years old in good health. Sample: blood. The chain has TRBV7-9 and TRBJ2-5; TRBD2 is a possible D gene (5 bases). The CDR3 DNA follows: TGTGCCAGCAGCATTAGCGTCGGTGAGCAGTACTTC. Translating gives CASSISVGEQYF.